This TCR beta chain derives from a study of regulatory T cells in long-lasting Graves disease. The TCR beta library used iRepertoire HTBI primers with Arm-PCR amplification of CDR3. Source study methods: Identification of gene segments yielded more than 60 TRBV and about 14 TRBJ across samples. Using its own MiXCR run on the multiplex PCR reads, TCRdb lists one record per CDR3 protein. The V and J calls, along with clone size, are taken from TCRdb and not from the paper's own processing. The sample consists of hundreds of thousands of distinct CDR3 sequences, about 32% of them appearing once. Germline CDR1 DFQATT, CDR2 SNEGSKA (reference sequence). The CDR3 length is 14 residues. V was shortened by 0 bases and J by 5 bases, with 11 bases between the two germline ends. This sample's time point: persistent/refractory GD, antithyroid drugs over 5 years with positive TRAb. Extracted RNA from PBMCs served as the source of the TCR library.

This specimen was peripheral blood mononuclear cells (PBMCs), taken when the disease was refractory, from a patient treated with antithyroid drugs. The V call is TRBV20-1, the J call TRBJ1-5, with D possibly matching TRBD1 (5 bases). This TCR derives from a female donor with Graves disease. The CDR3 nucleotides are TGCAGTGCTAGAGATCGTGGCAGGGATCAGCCCCAGCATTTT. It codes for CSARDRGRDQPQHF.